The 29 T cell receptor beta chains below all came from one sample that was sequenced in a study of T cells in Graves' hyperthyroidism and ophthalmopathy. RNA transcripts yielded amplified TCR beta CDR3 regions. First-round RT-PCR with HTBI primers amplified the TCR CDR3 region. Via MiXCR, TCRdb re-called the multiplex PCR reads, giving one row per CDR3 protein. The table lists a few hundred thousand distinct CDR3 sequences, around 16% of them singletons. Sequenced: blood. Receptor source: a woman under 40 with Graves' hyperthyroidism.

This clonotype has a count of ten or more. The chain joins TRBV12-5 to TRBJ1-2; D remains unclear. V lost 0 bases and J lost 6, with 23 bases in between. Germline lookup yields CDR1 LGHNT and CDR2 FRNRAP. The CDR3 sequence is 18 residues long. CDR3 nucleotides: TGTGCTAGTGGTTTGGTCGTATATGGGAATATGAATTCGGATGGCTACACCTTC. Encoded protein: CASGLVVYGNMNSDGYTF.

V and J are TRBV9 and TRBJ2-7; 10 positions match TRBD2. Germline V gene sequence: CDR1 SGDLS, CDR2 YYNGEE. V was clipped by 0 bases and J by 4 bases; unmatched bases: 4. The CDR3 is made up of 15 amino acids. The DNA for the CDR3 is TGTGCCAGCAGCGTAGGCCTAGCGGGAGTTTACGAGCAGTACTTC. Protein sequence: CASSVGLAGVYEQYF.

This clonotype has only a few counts. This chain joins TRBV20-1 and TRBJ1-3; D not certain. The ends were cut back, 6 bases at V and 8 bases at J, with 17 bases in the middle. The CDR3 loop spans 13 amino acids. The germline CDR1 and CDR2 sequences are DFQATT and SNEGSKA (reference sequence). CDR3 sequence: CSALRGRMHTIYF. For the CDR3, the DNA is TGCAGTGCCCTGCGCGGGAGGATGCACACCATATATTTT.

The rearrangement uses TRBV2 and TRBJ2-3; 14 bases line up with TRBD2. In germline, CDR1 is SNHLY, CDR2 FYNNEI. J was trimmed by 4 bases and V by 7 bases; bases with no gene match: 13. This CDR3 contains 18 residues. The CDR3 loop is CASTRGGTSGGFADTQYF. The CDR3 DNA reads as TGTGCCAGCACCCGGGGGGGGACTAGCGGGGGTTTCGCAGATACGCAGTATTTT.

This clonotype was counted only a few times. The rearrangement joins TRBV12-3 or TRBV12-4 to TRBJ1-1, with D unclear. V lost 5 bases to trimming and J lost 7 bases, with 11 bases between them. This CDR3 is built from 12 residues. CDR3 protein: CASSKRLIEAFF. Written as DNA, the CDR3 is TGTGCCAGCAGTAAAAGGCTGATTGAAGCTTTCTTT.

This clonotype was recorded at least ten times. V gene TRBV3-1 combines with J gene TRBJ2-7; TRBD1 matches at 7 bases. Germline CDR1 is LGHDT and CDR2 is YNNKEL (reference sequence). V lost 4 bases and J lost 4; bases outside the gene matches: 4. This CDR3 has 13 amino acids. CDR3 in DNA: TGTGCCAGCAGCCGGGGACAGAATTACGAGCAGTACTTC. This codes for CASSRGQNYEQYF.

This clonotype occurred a few times. The chain is built from TRBV20-1 and TRBJ2-3, with TRBD2 matching over 16 bases. With 6 bases clipped from V and 1 base from J, the junction kept 7 bases outside the gene matches. The germline V gene has CDR1 DFQATT and CDR2 SNEGSKA (reference sequence). The CDR3 runs 17 residues. The CDR3 sequence is CSAAGTSGRVGTDTQYF. CDR3 in DNA: TGCAGTGCAGCCGGGACTAGCGGGAGGGTGGGCACAGATACGCAGTATTTT.

This clonotype has at least ten counts. This rearrangement joins TRBV20-1 to TRBJ1-5; TRBD1 aligns across 8 bases. Germline V gene data show CDR1 as DFQATT and CDR2 as SNEGSKA (reference sequence). This CDR3 is 13 amino acids long. Losses at the gene ends were 7 bases for V and 5 bases for J; bases not matched to a gene: 7. The chain's CDR3 is CSGTGQVDQPQHF. CDR3 nucleotides: TGCAGTGGTACGGGACAGGTGGATCAGCCCCAGCATTTT.

Concerning this clonotype: Given a much more abundant clone one base away, this may be a read error. The V and J genes are TRBV20-1 and TRBJ2-7; 7 bases are a match to TRBD1. The V and J ends lost 1 base and 5 bases, in that order; junction bases with no gene match: 8. This CDR3 region has 14 residues. Germline assignment: CDR1 DFQATT and CDR2 SNEGSKA (reference sequence). DNA of the CDR3: TGCAGTGCTAGAGTCTTCCGGGACAGCCACGAGCAGTACTTC. Translating gives CSARVFRDSHEQYF.

The sample holds a few counts of this clonotype. J is TRBJ2-1 and V is TRBV9, with 7 bases aligning to TRBD1. Unmatched junction bases numbered 17, after V lost 4 bases and J lost 4 bases. From germline, CDR1 is SGDLS and CDR2 YYNGEE. The CDR3 runs 18 residues. In nucleotides, the CDR3 is TGTGCCAGCAGCTATCAGACCGGGACAGCGAATAATTACAATGAGCAGTTCTTC. Its translation is CASSYQTGTANNYNEQFF.

This chain links TRBV12-3 or TRBV12-4 with TRBJ2-7, with D maybe TRBD1 (5 bases). Trimming took 3 bases from V and 0 from J, leaving 12 bases between them. This CDR3 contains 15 residues. The CDR3 DNA reads TGTGCCAGCAGTTTTGAGACAGCGATCTCCTACGAGCAGTACTTC. This gives the protein CASSFETAISYEQYF.

This clonotype was picked up many times. The V gene is TRBV20-1, the J gene TRBJ2-7, with TRBD2 identical over 14 bases. This CDR3 is 17 amino acids long. The germline CDR1 and CDR2 sequences are DFQATT and SNEGSKA (reference sequence). The ends lost 6 bases at V and 3 bases at J; junction bases unmatched: 13. The CDR3 protein is CSAQSGLAGVGGYEQYF. CDR3 bases: TGCAGTGCCCAGTCGGGACTAGCGGGAGTGGGTGGCTACGAGCAGTACTTC.

The J gene is TRBJ2-3, the V gene TRBV4-2; TRBD2 matches at 8 bases. The CDR3 has 14 amino acids. V shed 3 bases and J 4 bases; nucleotides not matched to a gene: 3. Germline CDR1 is LGHNA and CDR2 is YNFKEQ. CDR3 in amino acids: CASSQMTSADTQYF. CDR3 in DNA: TGTGCCAGCAGCCAGATGACTAGCGCAGATACGCAGTATTTT.

There are many counts of this clonotype. The chain has TRBV7-7 and TRBJ2-7, with a tentative D call TRBD2 (5 bases). The CDR3 sequence is 15 residues long. V was clipped by 5 bases and J by 4 bases, with 18 bases between them. CDR1 SSHAT and CDR2 FNYEAQ come from the germline V gene (reference sequence). This CDR3 is CASSPGTPGEYEQYF. The DNA of the CDR3 is TGTGCCAGCAGCCCGGGAACACCCGGGGAGTACGAGCAGTACTTC.

In this sample, this clonotype turned up many times. V and J are TRBV27 and TRBJ2-3, with TRBD2 matching over 11 bases. V shed 3 bases and J 2 bases; nucleotides not matched to a gene: 19. CDR3 length: 21 amino acids. Germline-derived CDR1 and CDR2 are MNHEY and SMNVEV (reference sequence). The CDR3, as DNA: TGTGCCAGCAGTTTCTCCAACTCGGTTAGCGGGAGGGCGCCTACCACAGATACGCAGTATTTT. Translation: CASSFSNSVSGRAPTTDTQYF.

At least ten counts were recorded for this clonotype. The rearrangement joins TRBV7-3 to TRBJ2-7, with TRBD1 matching over 10 bases. Germline lookup yields CDR1 SGHTA and CDR2 FQGTGA. The ends lost 4 bases at V and 2 bases at J; junction bases unmatched: 5. This CDR3 is 15 amino acids long. The CDR3 spells CASSWGTGDTYEQYF. DNA of the CDR3: TGTGCCAGCAGCTGGGGGACAGGGGATACCTACGAGCAGTACTTC.

This clonotype has ten or more counts. The chain couples TRBV30 to TRBJ1-1, with a tentative D call TRBD1 (5 bases). V was cut by 3 bases and J by 1 base, with 12 bases left in between. The CDR3 extends over 14 amino acids. Germline V gene data show CDR1 as GTSNPN and CDR2 as SVGIG (reference sequence). CDR3 nucleotides: TGTGCCTGGAGGTCGTTTGACAGGAACACTGAAGCTTTCTTT. Residues: CAWRSFDRNTEAFF.

This clonotype has just a few counts. The V call is TRBV30, the J call TRBJ1-6; D may be TRBD1 (5 bases). The CDR3 extends over 15 amino acids. The germline gives CDR1 GTSNPN, CDR2 SVGIG (reference sequence). The germline V and J ends were trimmed by 0 bases and 7 bases, with 13 bases remaining between them. This CDR3 is CAWSVLQGLNSPLHF. In DNA form, the CDR3 reads TGTGCCTGGAGTGTACTTCAGGGCCTGAATTCACCCCTCCACTTT.

This clonotype has at least ten counts. The chain uses TRBV20-1 and TRBJ2-7; 12 positions agree with TRBD2. This CDR3 spans 13 amino acids. Unmatched junction bases numbered 3, after V lost 6 bases and J lost 3 bases. Per germline, CDR1 DFQATT and CDR2 SNEGSKA (reference sequence). CDR3 DNA sequence: TGCAGTGCCAGGACTAGCGGGGACTACGAGCAGTACTTC. Amino acid sequence: CSARTSGDYEQYF.

About this clonotype: A much larger clone is a single base away; this may be a read error. The genes are TRBV10-3 and TRBJ2-1; D might be TRBD2 (6 bases). V was trimmed by 5 bases and J by 7 bases, leaving 15 bases between them. The CDR3 covers 14 residues. Germline CDR1 ENHRY, CDR2 SYGVKD. The CDR3, as DNA: TGTGCCATCAGTCGGACCCCCGGAGGGAATGAGCAGTTCTTC. This gives the protein CAISRTPGGNEQFF.

This clonotype was found a few times. An end of the junction does not agree with germline; a read error may underlie this. V is TRBV7-2 and J is TRBJ2-1; D unresolved. Germline values: CDR1 SGHTA, CDR2 FQGNSA. CDR3 length equals 15 residues. In DNA form, the CDR3 reads TGTGCCAGCAGCCCGGAGTATAGCTCCTACAATGAGCAGTCCTTC. This encodes CASSPEYSSYNEQSF.

This clonotype was counted ten times or more. CDR3 loop: CATRQTGDGETQYF. CDR3 sequence (DNA): TGTGCCACCAGACAAACAGGGGACGGTGAGACCCAGTACTTC. The chain combines TRBV15 with TRBJ2-5; 7 bases agree with TRBD1. CDR3 length: 14 amino acids. Trimming at V came to 6 bases and at J to 5 bases, leaving 9 bases not matched to a gene. CDR1 is LNHNV and CDR2 is YYDKDF in the germline V gene (reference sequence).

This clonotype occurred many times. The V call is TRBV7-9, the J call TRBJ2-7; D is unclear. This CDR3 spans 16 amino acids. V was cut by 5 bases and J by 1 base, with 18 bases left in between. CDR1 and CDR2 from the germline V gene are SEHNR and FQNEAQ (reference sequence). The CDR3 DNA reads TGTGCCAGCAGCCCCGCGGCTCGCCAGACATCCTACGAGCAGTACTTC. This encodes CASSPAARQTSYEQYF.

This clonotype was seen at least ten times. CDR3 residues: CASSVGTNNNEQFF. The CDR3 nucleotides read TGTGCCAGCAGCGTGGGGACGAATAACAATGAGCAGTTCTTC. The chain employs TRBV9 and TRBJ2-1; D might be TRBD1 or TRBD2, each matching 5 bases. V was pared by 2 bases and J by 5 bases, with 11 bases between. Germline CDR1 and CDR2: SGDLS and YYNGEE. This CDR3 region has 14 residues.

For this clonotype: The conserved phenylalanine or tryptophan normally closing the CDR3 is absent here, so this likely arose from a read error. J is TRBJ2-7 and V is TRBV10-1, with a tentative D call TRBD1 (5 bases). This CDR3 has 12 residues. Germline loops: CDR1 WNHNN, CDR2 SYGVQD (reference sequence). The ends were cut back, 10 bases at V and 3 bases at J, with 13 bases in the middle. DNA of the CDR3: TGCGCCACTAGAAGACAGTACTACGAGCAGTACCTC. As protein: CATRRQYYEQYL.

The chain uses TRBV9 and TRBJ2-1; 9 nucleotides line up with TRBD2. CDR1 and CDR2 (germline): SGDLS, YYNGEE. V lost 7 bases, J lost 8 bases, and 10 bases stayed unmatched. The CDR3 has 14 residues. The CDR3 DNA reads TGTGCCAGCGCGGGAGGGGCGGCGTTGGATGAGCAGTTCTTC. Protein: CASAGGAALDEQFF.

This clonotype was detected many times. CDR3 amino acids: CSARIDLANYGYTF. The CDR3, as DNA: TGCAGTGCTAGGATAGACCTAGCTAACTATGGCTACACCTTC. The gene calls are TRBV20-1 and TRBJ1-2; D uncertain. Deletions cut 3 bases from V and 0 bases from J, with 11 bases between. CDR1 is DFQATT and CDR2 is SNEGSKA in the germline V gene (reference sequence). This CDR3 has 14 amino acids.

This clonotype showed up many times. The chain uses TRBV6-2 or TRBV6-3 and TRBJ1-1, with 11 bases aligning to TRBD1. Germline CDR1 reads MNHEY; CDR2 reads SVGEGT. CDR3 length: 14 residues. The V gene end was trimmed by 7 bases and the J gene end by 4 bases; junction bases not matched to a gene: 5. Here the CDR3 reads CASTRTGGGTEAFF. DNA for the CDR3: TGTGCCAGCACTCGGACAGGGGGCGGCACTGAAGCTTTCTTT.

A word on this clonotype: One base away lies a much larger clone, so this may be a sequencing read error. This chain joins TRBV6-1 and TRBJ2-5; weak D call: TRBD1 (6 bases). Germline values: CDR1 MNHNS, CDR2 SASEGT. The CDR3 contains 14 residues. V was cut by 3 bases and J by 2 bases, with 10 bases left in between. CDR3 nucleotide sequence: TGTGCCAGCAGTGATACTGGACAGCAAGAGACCCAGTACTTC. It specifies CASSDTGQQETQYF.